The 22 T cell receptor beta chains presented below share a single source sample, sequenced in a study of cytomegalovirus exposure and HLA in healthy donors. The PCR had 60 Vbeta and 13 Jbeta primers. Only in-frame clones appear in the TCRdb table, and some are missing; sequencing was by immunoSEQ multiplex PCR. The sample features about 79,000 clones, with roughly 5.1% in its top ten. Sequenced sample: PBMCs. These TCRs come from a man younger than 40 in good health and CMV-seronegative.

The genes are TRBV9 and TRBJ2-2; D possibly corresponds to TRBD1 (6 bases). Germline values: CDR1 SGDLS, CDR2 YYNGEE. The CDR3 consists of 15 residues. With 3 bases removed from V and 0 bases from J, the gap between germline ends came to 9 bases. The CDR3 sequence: CASSAGVSNTGELFF. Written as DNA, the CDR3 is TGTGCCAGCAGCGCAGGGGTCTCGAACACCGGGGAGCTGTTTTTT.

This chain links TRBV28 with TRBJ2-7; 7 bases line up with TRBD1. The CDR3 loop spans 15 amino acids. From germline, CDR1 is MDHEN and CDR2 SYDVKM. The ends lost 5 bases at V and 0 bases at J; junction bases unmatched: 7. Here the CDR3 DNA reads TGTGCCAGCAGTATCACTTGGGACAGCTCCTACGAGCAGTACTTC. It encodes CASSITWDSSYEQYF.

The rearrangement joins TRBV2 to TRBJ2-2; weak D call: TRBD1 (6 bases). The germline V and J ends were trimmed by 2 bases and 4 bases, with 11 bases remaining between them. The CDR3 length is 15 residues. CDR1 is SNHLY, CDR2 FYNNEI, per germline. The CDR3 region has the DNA TGTGCCAGCAGTGAAAGGGGGTCCACCACCGGGGAGCTGTTTTTT. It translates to CASSERGSTTGELFF.

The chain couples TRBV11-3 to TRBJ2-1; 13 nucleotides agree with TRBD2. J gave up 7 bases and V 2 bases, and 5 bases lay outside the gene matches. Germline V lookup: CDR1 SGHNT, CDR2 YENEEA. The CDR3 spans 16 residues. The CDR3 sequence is CASSLSGTSGINEQFF. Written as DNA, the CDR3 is TGTGCCAGCAGCTTATCCGGGACTAGCGGGATAAATGAGCAGTTCTTC.

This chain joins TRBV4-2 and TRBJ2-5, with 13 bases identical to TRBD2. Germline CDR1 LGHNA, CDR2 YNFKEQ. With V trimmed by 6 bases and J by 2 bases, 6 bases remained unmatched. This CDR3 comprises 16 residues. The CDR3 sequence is CASRRTSGSRQETQYF. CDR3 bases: TGTGCCAGCAGAAGGACTAGCGGGAGTCGTCAAGAGACCCAGTACTTC.

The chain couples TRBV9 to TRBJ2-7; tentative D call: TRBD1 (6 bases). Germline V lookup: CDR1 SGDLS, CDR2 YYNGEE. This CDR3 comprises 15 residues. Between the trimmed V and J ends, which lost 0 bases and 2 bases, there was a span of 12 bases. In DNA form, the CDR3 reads TGTGCCAGCAGCGTAGAGCAGGGGTCCACCTACGAGCAGTACTTC. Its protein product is CASSVEQGSTYEQYF.

CDR3 sequence (DNA): TGTGCCAGCAGCCAACTGAGGCTAGCGGTCGGTTGGGATACGCAGTATTTT. Residues: CASSQLRLAVGWDTQYF. The chain joins TRBV9 to TRBJ2-3, with 7 positions matching TRBD2. Germline trimming cut 4 bases from V and 6 bases from J; bases unmatched to any gene: 17. Germline V CDR1 and CDR2: SGDLS, YYNGEE. The CDR3 covers 17 residues.

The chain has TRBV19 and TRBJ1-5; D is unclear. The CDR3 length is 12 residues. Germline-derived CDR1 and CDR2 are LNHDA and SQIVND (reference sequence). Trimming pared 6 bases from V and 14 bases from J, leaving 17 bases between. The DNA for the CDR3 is TGTGCCAGTAGCCTAGGTGAGGATTTAAAGCATTTT. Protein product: CASSLGEDLKHF.

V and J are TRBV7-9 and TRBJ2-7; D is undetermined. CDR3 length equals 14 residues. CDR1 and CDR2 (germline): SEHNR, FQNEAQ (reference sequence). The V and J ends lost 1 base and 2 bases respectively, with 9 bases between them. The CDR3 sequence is CASSLVTPAYEQYF. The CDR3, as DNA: TGTGCCAGCAGCTTAGTTACTCCCGCCTACGAGCAGTACTTC.

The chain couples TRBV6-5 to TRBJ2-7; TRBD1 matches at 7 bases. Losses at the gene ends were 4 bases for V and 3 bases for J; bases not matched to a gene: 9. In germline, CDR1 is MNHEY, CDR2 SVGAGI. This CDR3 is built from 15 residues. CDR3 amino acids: CASSWDSSLYYEQYF. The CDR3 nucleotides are TGTGCCAGCAGTTGGGACAGTTCGCTTTACTACGAGCAGTACTTC.

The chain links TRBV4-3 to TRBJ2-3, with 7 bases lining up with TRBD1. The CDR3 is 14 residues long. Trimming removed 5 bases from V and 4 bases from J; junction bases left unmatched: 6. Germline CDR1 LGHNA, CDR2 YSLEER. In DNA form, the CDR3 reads TGCGCCAGCAGCATTACAGGGGTGGCAGATACGCAGTATTTT. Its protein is CASSITGVADTQYF.

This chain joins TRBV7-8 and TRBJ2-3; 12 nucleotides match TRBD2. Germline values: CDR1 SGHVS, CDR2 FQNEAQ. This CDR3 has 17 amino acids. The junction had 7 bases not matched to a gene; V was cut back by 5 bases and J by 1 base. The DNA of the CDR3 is TGTGCCAGCAGCCGGTTGACTAGCGGGGGCCGCACAGATACGCAGTATTTT. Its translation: CASSRLTSGGRTDTQYF.

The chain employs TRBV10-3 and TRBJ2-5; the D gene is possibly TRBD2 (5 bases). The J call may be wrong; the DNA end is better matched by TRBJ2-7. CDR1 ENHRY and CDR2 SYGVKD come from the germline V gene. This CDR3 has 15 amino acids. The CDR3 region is CAIRRGAVPPYEQYF. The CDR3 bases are TGTGCCATCAGACGGGGAGCGGTACCTCCCTACGAGCAGTACTTC.

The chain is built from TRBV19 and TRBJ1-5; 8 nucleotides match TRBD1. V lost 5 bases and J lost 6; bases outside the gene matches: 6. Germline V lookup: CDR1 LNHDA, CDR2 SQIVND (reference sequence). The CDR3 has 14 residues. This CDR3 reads CASSGQGRFQPQHF. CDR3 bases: TGTGCCAGTAGTGGACAGGGACGGTTTCAGCCCCAGCATTTT. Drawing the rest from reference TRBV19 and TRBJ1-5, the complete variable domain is DGGITQSPKYLFRKEGQNVTLSCEQNLNHDAMYWYRQDPGQGLRLIYYSQIVNDFQKGDIAEGYSVSREKKESFPLTVTSAQKNPTAFYLCASSGQGRFQPQHFGDGTRLSIL.

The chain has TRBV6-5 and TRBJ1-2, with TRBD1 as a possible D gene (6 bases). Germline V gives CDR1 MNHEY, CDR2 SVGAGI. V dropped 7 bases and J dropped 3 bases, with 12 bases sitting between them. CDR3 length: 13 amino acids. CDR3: CASTEQGDYGYTF. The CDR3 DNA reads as TGTGCCAGCACCGAACAGGGTGACTATGGCTACACCTTC.

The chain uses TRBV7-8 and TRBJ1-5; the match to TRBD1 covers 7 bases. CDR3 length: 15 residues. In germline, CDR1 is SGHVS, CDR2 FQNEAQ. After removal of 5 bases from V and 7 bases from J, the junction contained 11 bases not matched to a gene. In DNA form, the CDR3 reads TGTGCCAGCAGCACCGACAGGGTCTCATTGCAGCCCCAGCATTTT. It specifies CASSTDRVSLQPQHF.

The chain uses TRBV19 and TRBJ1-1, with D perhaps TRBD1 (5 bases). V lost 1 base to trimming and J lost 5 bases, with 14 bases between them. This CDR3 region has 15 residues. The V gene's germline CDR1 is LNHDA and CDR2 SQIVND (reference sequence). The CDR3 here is CASSIARGGETEAFF. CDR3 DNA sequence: TGTGCCAGTAGTATAGCTCGGGGGGGGGAAACTGAAGCTTTCTTT.

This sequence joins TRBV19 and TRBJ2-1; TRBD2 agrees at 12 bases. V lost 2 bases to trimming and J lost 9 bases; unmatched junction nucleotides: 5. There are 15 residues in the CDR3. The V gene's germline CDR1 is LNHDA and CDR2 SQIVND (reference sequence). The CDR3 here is CASSILAGGPSEQFF. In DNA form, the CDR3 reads TGTGCCAGTAGTATACTAGCGGGGGGGCCGAGTGAGCAGTTCTTC. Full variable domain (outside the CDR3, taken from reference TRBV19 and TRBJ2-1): DGGITQSPKYLFRKEGQNVTLSCEQNLNHDAMYWYRQDPGQGLRLIYYSQIVNDFQKGDIAEGYSVSREKKESFPLTVTSAQKNPTAFYLCASSILAGGPSEQFFGPGTRLTVL.

CDR3 region: CASSLAGLSEGGGELFF. Here the CDR3 DNA reads TGTGCCAGCAGCTTAGCTGGTCTCTCTGAAGGAGGCGGGGAGCTGTTTTTT. The chain is built from TRBV7-2 and TRBJ2-2; a possible D gene is TRBD2 (5 bases). The CDR3 consists of 17 residues. V lost 0 bases to trimming and J lost 7 bases, with 18 bases between them. Germline CDR1 and CDR2: SGHTA and FQGNSA. The full variable domain, rest sourced from reference TRBV7-2 and TRBJ2-2, is GAGVSQSPSNKVTEKGKDVELRCDPISGHTALYWYRQSLGQGLEFLIYFQGNSAPDKSGLPSDRFSAERTGGSVSTLTIQRTQQEDSAVYLCASSLAGLSEGGGELFFGEGSRLTVL.

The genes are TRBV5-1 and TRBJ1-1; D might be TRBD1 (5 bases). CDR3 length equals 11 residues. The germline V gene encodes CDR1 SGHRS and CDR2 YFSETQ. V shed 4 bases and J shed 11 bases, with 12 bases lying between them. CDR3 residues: CASSRGGEAFF. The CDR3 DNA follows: TGCGCCAGCAGCCGGGGGGGAGAGGCTTTCTTT.

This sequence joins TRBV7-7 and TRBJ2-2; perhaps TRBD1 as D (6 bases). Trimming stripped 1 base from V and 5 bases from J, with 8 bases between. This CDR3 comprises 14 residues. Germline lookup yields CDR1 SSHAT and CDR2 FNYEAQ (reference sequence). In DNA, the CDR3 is TGTGCCAGCAGCTTAGACAGGGAAACCGGGGAGCTGTTTTTT. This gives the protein CASSLDRETGELFF.

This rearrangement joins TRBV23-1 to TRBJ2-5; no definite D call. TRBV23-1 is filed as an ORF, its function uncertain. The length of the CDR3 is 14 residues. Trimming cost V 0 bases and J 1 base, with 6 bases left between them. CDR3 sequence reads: CASSQSTSQETQYF. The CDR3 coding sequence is TGCGCCAGCAGTCAATCAACATCCCAAGAGACCCAGTACTTC.